These 27 T cell receptor beta chains originate from one sample sequenced in a study of blood T cell repertoires in COVID-19. Here immunoSEQ multiplex PCR was the method, and the copy in TCRdb shows in-frame clones only, minus some. The sample holds some 250,000 clones, more than 80% seen once. The specimen sequenced was peripheral blood. These receptor sequences come from an elderly woman with COVID-19, enrolled during active disease.

The rearrangement uses TRBV7-2 and TRBJ1-4; weak D call: TRBD1 (5 bases). CDR3 length: 16 residues. Germline CDR1 is SGHTA and CDR2 is FQGNSA. Trimming shortened V by 1 base and J by 4 bases, and 13 bases separated the two germline ends. The CDR3 sequence is CASSLVPQTVNEKLFF. CDR3 sequence (DNA): TGTGCCAGCAGCTTAGTCCCCCAGACAGTTAATGAAAAACTGTTTTTT.

DNA of the CDR3: TGTGCCAGTAGTATAGGATTGAGTCAGCCCCAGCATTTT. Protein sequence: CASSIGLSQPQHF. The J gene is TRBJ1-5, the V gene TRBV19; D not certain. V was pared by 1 base and J by 6 bases, with 7 bases between. Looked up from germline, CDR1 is LNHDA and CDR2 is SQIVND (reference sequence). This CDR3 is 13 amino acids long.

V is TRBV24-1 and J is TRBJ1-5, with 7 bases aligning to TRBD1. The trim removed 2 bases at V and 7 bases at J, leaving 4 bases unmatched. CDR3 length: 14 amino acids. In germline, CDR1 is KGHDR, CDR2 SFDVKD. Here the CDR3 DNA reads TGTGCCACCAGTGATTACACAGGGGTCCAGCCCCAGCATTTT. This encodes CATSDYTGVQPQHF.

This clone was observed a handful of times. The chain couples TRBV5-1 to TRBJ2-2, with a weak D call TRBD1 (5 bases). The CDR3 has 13 residues. Germline V gene data show CDR1 as SGHRS and CDR2 as YFSETQ. Trimming took off 3 bases at V and 5 bases at J, with 8 bases between the two ends. CDR3 nucleotides: TGCGCCAGCAGCTCCTCAGGGACCGGGGAGCTGTTTTTT. Translating it yields CASSSSGTGELFF.

This chain connects TRBV28 to TRBJ1-2; 7 bases line up with TRBD1. The CDR3 is 14 amino acids. Germline CDR1 and CDR2: MDHEN and SYDVKM. V lost 3 bases, J lost 8 bases, and 9 bases stayed unmatched. In DNA, the CDR3 is TGTGCCAGCAGTTTCCGACGGGGGACAGCGGGCTACACCTTC. Its translation: CASSFRRGTAGYTF.

V and J are TRBV9 and TRBJ1-1; 7 bases line up with TRBD1. The ends lost 1 base at V and 6 bases at J; junction bases unmatched: 9. CDR1 is SGDLS and CDR2 is YYNGEE in the germline V gene. This CDR3 region has 15 residues. The CDR3 DNA follows: TGTGCCAGCAGCGTACTCCACCTTGGACAGGCTGAAGCTTTCTTT. This gives the protein CASSVLHLGQAEAFF.

This clone was seen more than once but under ten times. The chain couples TRBV7-2 to TRBJ2-3; possibly TRBD2 for D (6 bases). Per the germline V gene, CDR1 is SGHTA and CDR2 is FQGNSA. Trimming pared 5 bases from V and 0 bases from J, leaving 12 bases between. The CDR3 spans 15 residues. Here the CDR3 DNA reads TGTGCCAGCAGCCCGGGACTCCATAGCACAGATACGCAGTATTTT. This codes for CASSPGLHSTDTQYF.

CDR3 residues: CASTGQQTSSYNEQFF. The CDR3 DNA sequence: TGTGCCAGCACCGGACAGCAGACGAGCTCCTACAATGAGCAGTTCTTC. The V gene is TRBV5-8, the J gene TRBJ2-1; D perhaps matches TRBD1 (6 bases). Germline loops: CDR1 SGHTS, CDR2 YDEGEE. Trimming cost V 6 bases and J 0 bases, with 16 bases left between them. The length of the CDR3 is 16 residues.

The gene calls are TRBV12-3 or TRBV12-4 and TRBJ1-2; 7 bases align to TRBD1. This CDR3 has 13 residues. Trimming removed 6 bases from V and 7 bases from J; junction bases left unmatched: 8. CDR3 region: CASSRGTVPGYTF. CDR3 coding DNA: TGTGCCAGCAGCCGAGGGACAGTACCTGGCTACACCTTC.

V is TRBV6-4 and J is TRBJ2-3; 9 bases align to TRBD2. From germline, CDR1 is MRHNA and CDR2 SNTAGT. This CDR3 has 14 amino acids. V dropped 5 bases and J dropped 1; count of bases not matched to a gene: 1. The CDR3 sequence: CASSRLAGTDTQYF. The CDR3 DNA follows: TGTGCCAGCAGTCGACTAGCGGGCACAGATACGCAGTATTTT.

This chain links TRBV27 with TRBJ1-3; D is possibly TRBD1 (5 bases). CDR1 and CDR2 from the germline V gene are MNHEY and SMNVEV (reference sequence). V was trimmed by 5 bases and J by 4 bases, leaving 12 bases between them. The CDR3 is 14 amino acids. CDR3 DNA: TGTGCCAGCAGTGGGACTTTTCCGGGAAACACCATATATTTT. It encodes CASSGTFPGNTIYF.

The gene calls are TRBV30 and TRBJ1-4, with TRBD1 matching over 8 bases. This CDR3 comprises 13 residues. Germline V gene sequence: CDR1 GTSNPN, CDR2 SVGIG (reference sequence). Trimming at V came to 2 bases and at J to 6 bases, leaving 2 bases not matched to a gene. CDR3 nucleotide sequence: TGTGCCTGGAGTTTGGACAGGGATGAAAAACTGTTTTTT. Its translation: CAWSLDRDEKLFF.

This clone appeared once. This chain joins TRBV5-1 and TRBJ2-5; 9 bases align to TRBD2. V gave up 7 bases and J gave up 3 bases; unmatched junction bases: 7. The CDR3 sequence is 14 residues long. The germline gives CDR1 SGHRS, CDR2 YFSETQ. The CDR3 DNA follows: TGCGCCAGCTCCCCGCGGGGGGGTAAAGAGACCCAGTACTTC. Translated: CASSPRGGKETQYF.

This chain connects TRBV5-4 to TRBJ1-3; 8 nucleotides line up with TRBD1. CDR1 and CDR2 from the germline V gene are SGHNT and YYREEE (reference sequence). The CDR3 runs 16 residues. V lost 0 bases, J lost 3 bases, and 5 bases stayed unmatched. The CDR3 DNA is TGTGCCAGCAGCTTGGAACCGACAGGGGATGGAAACACCATATATTTT. Encoded protein: CASSLEPTGDGNTIYF.

The chain recombines TRBV27 with TRBJ1-2, with TRBD1 identical over 7 bases. J was trimmed by 0 bases and V by 6 bases; bases with no gene match: 4. The CDR3 is 14 amino acids. Per the germline V gene, CDR1 is MNHEY and CDR2 is SMNVEV (reference sequence). Here the CDR3 reads CASRAGGANYGYTF. CDR3 bases: TGTGCCAGCAGGGCAGGGGGAGCTAACTATGGCTACACCTTC.

The rearrangement joins TRBV6-1 to TRBJ2-7; 9 bases match TRBD2. Germline V CDR1 and CDR2: MNHNS, SASEGT. This CDR3 has 16 amino acids. Trimming removed 2 bases from V and 5 bases from J; junction bases left unmatched: 10. CDR3 coding DNA: TGTGCCAGCAGTGAACTGGCGGCGGGAGGGCAAAACGAGCAGTACTTC. Translated, it gives CASSELAAGGQNEQYF.

The rearrangement joins TRBV7-6 to TRBJ2-2; D gene ambiguous. This CDR3 spans 15 amino acids. The V gene's germline CDR1 is SGHVS and CDR2 FNYEAQ. The ends were cut back, 4 bases at V and 5 bases at J, with 14 bases in the middle. This chain's CDR3 is CASSSYGSPTGELFF. The CDR3 DNA follows: TGTGCCAGCAGCTCCTACGGGTCCCCAACCGGGGAGCTGTTTTTT.

This sequence joins TRBV2 and TRBJ2-7, with D perhaps matching TRBD2 (5 bases). The CDR3 covers 11 residues. Germline assignment: CDR1 SNHLY and CDR2 FYNNEI. Between the trimmed V and J ends, which lost 2 bases and 9 bases, there was a span of 8 bases. CDR3 sequence (DNA): TGTGCCAGCAGTGAACGGGGAAGGCAGTACTTC. The encoded protein is CASSERGRQYF. The whole variable domain, filled in from reference TRBV2 and TRBJ2-7, reads EPEVTQTPSHQVTQMGQEVILRCVPISNHLYFYWYRQILGQKVEFLVSFYNNEISEKSEIFDDQFSVERPDGSNFTLKIRSTKLEDSAMYFCASSERGRQYFGPGTRLTVT.

The chain couples TRBV6-2 or TRBV6-3 to TRBJ2-5, with 8 bases aligning to TRBD2. The J segment lost 2 bases and the V segment lost 6 bases, leaving 8 bases of the junction unmatched. The CDR3 loop spans 15 amino acids. Germline CDR1 is MNHEY and CDR2 is SVGEGT. CDR3 amino acids: CASSQTGGGQETQYF. The CDR3 coding sequence is TGTGCCAGCAGCCAGACGGGGGGGGGTCAAGAGACCCAGTACTTC.

The table lists this clone with a count of one. The V gene is TRBV2, the J gene TRBJ2-7, with TRBD1 matching 8 bases. Germline CDR1 and CDR2: SNHLY and FYNNEI. The CDR3 consists of 13 residues. V trimming: 6 bases; J trimming: 6 bases; junction bases outside the gene matches: 7. CDR3 in DNA: TGTGCCAGCAGGCGACAGGGGACAGGCGAGCAGTACTTC. Its protein product is CASRRQGTGEQYF. Filled out from reference TRBV2 and TRBJ2-7, the complete variable domain reads EPEVTQTPSHQVTQMGQEVILRCVPISNHLYFYWYRQILGQKVEFLVSFYNNEISEKSEIFDDQFSVERPDGSNFTLKIRSTKLEDSAMYFCASRRQGTGEQYFGPGTRLTVT.

The chain is built from TRBV19 and TRBJ2-7; D not resolved. V dropped 3 bases and J dropped 2 bases, with 11 bases sitting between them. The CDR3 loop spans 14 amino acids. Germline V gene lookup returns CDR1 LNHDA and CDR2 SQIVND (reference sequence). DNA for the CDR3: TGTGCCAGTAGTATTACCCTAGACGCCTACGAGCAGTACTTC. The encoded protein is CASSITLDAYEQYF.

The V call is TRBV14, the J call TRBJ1-1; perhaps TRBD1 as D (6 bases). The V end lost 3 bases, the J end lost 6 bases, and 11 bases lay between the germline ends. Germline V gene sequence: CDR1 SGHDN, CDR2 FVKESK. The CDR3 length is 13 residues. For the CDR3, the DNA is TGTGCCAGCAGCCAGGGCAGGGGCGCTGAAGCTTTCTTT. It encodes CASSQGRGAEAFF. The entire variable domain, with the rest obtained from reference TRBV14 and TRBJ1-1, is as follows: EAGVTQFPSHSVIEKGQTVTLRCDPISGHDNLYWYRRVMGKEIKFLLHFVKESKQDESGMPNNRFLAERTGGTYSTLKVQPAELEDSGVYFCASSQGRGAEAFFGQGTRLTVV.

This clone was seen once. The CDR3 coding sequence is TGTGCCAGCAGCTTGATGACGGCAGGCGCATCCTATGGCTACACCTTC. It specifies CASSLMTAGASYGYTF. The J gene is TRBJ1-2, the V gene TRBV5-5; the D is unclear. Looked up from germline, CDR1 is SGHKS and CDR2 is YYEKEE (reference sequence). This CDR3 has 16 amino acids. Deletions cut 1 base from V and 4 bases from J, with 17 bases between.

V is TRBV2 and J is TRBJ1-5; 8 nucleotides match TRBD1. CDR3 length equals 14 residues. Trimming cost V 4 bases and J 6 bases; bases outside gene matches: 5. Looked up from germline, CDR1 is SNHLY and CDR2 is FYNNEI. CDR3 amino acids: CASSGGQGVQPQHF. As DNA, the CDR3 is TGTGCCAGCAGTGGAGGACAGGGAGTTCAGCCCCAGCATTTT.

The rearrangement links TRBV28 to TRBJ2-7; 10 positions match TRBD1. Per germline, CDR1 MDHEN and CDR2 SYDVKM. Germline trimming cut 7 bases from V and 3 bases from J; bases unmatched to any gene: 9. This CDR3 has 15 residues. CDR3 nucleotides: TGTGCCAGCAAAGAGCCGGGACAGGGGCTCTACGAGCAGTACTTC. This codes for CASKEPGQGLYEQYF.

This chain connects TRBV5-4 to TRBJ2-3; 8 bases line up with TRBD2. The CDR3 extends over 14 amino acids. J gave up 8 bases and V 5 bases, and 10 bases lay outside the gene matches. Germline V gene sequence: CDR1 SGHNT, CDR2 YYREEE (reference sequence). The CDR3 region has the DNA TGTGCCAGCAGTCTTCGGGGGGGGCAGGCTACGCAGTATTTT. This translates into CASSLRGGQATQYF.

The chain joins TRBV11-2 to TRBJ1-1, with TRBD1 matching over 7 bases. This CDR3 region has 14 residues. Germline assignment: CDR1 SGHAT and CDR2 FQNNGV. J gave up 9 bases and V 2 bases, and 9 bases lay outside the gene matches. DNA of the CDR3: TGTGCCAGCAGCTTATCGACAGGGACTTTCAAAGCTTTCTTT. It encodes CASSLSTGTFKAFF.